The rows below give T cell receptor beta chains drawn from one sample of a study of synovial regulatory T cells in juvenile arthritis. Sequenced by immunoSEQ multiplex PCR; TCRdb stores in-frame clones only, minus some. In all, the sample yields around 8,000 clones. What was sequenced was Treg cells from blood. These receptors were obtained from a donor between 2 and 35 years old with juvenile idiopathic arthritis. Both conserved end residues are part of each CDR3. Each record gives: J gene, CDR3 length, V gene, clone size, CDR3 protein. The size of a clone is reported for some rows only, either as once, few or many, or as a class for expanded clones.

>TRBJ1-3|13|TRBV10-2|NA
CASTDPSGNTIYF
>TRBJ2-2|14|TRBV5-1|NA
CASSLGHDTGELFF
>TRBJ2-7|15|TRBV9|NA
CASSLGTQSSYEQYF
>TRBJ2-3|13|TRBV6-1|NA
CASSRQGPDTQYF
>TRBJ2-7|11|TRBV5-1|medium-sized
CASTEGYEQYF
>TRBJ1-6|15|TRBV28|NA
CASSPGRLGNSPLHF
>TRBJ1-4|15|TRBV6-6|NA
CASSYDWTGNEKLFF
>TRBJ2-5|16|TRBV5-4|NA
CASSNEAGGRVKTQYF
>TRBJ2-5|13|TRBV7-7|NA
CASSLRGPETQYF
>TRBJ2-1|16|TRBV2|NA
CASSDSRQSVYNEQFF
>TRBJ2-1|14|TRBV7-9|NA
CASSLGLAYNEQFF
>TRBJ2-7|13|TRBV29-1|NA
CSVRQGASYEQYF
>TRBJ2-4|13|TRBV28|NA
CASRTTGQNIQYF
>TRBJ2-6|19|TRBV9|NA
CASSAAGTDRLSGANVLTF
>TRBJ2-7|13|TRBV30|NA
CACLTDRSYEQYF
>TRBJ1-4|15|TRBV27|NA
CASSGSWATNEKLFF
>TRBJ1-1|15|TRBV4-1|NA
CASSQGGGRLGETFF
>TRBJ2-2|12|TRBV7-9|NA
CASSLRSGELFF
>TRBJ2-7|15|TRBV28|medium-sized
CASKAVWGNSYEQYF
>TRBJ1-1|14|TRBV19|NA
CASNPGQGYTEAFF
>TRBJ2-2|16|TRBV10-3|NA
CATRQGLSSGTGELFF
>TRBJ2-1|15|TRBV11-1|NA
CASNPKGTARGEQFF
>TRBJ1-3|13|TRBV11-3|NA
CASSRDGGNTIYF
>TRBJ1-2|12|TRBV13|NA
CASSEGIYGYTF
>TRBJ1-2|13|TRBV14|NA
CASSPTINYGYTF
>TRBJ1-1|15|TRBV27|NA
CASSIKPGQGSEAFF
>TRBJ2-3|17|TRBV11-3|NA
CASSLVGQGGIGDTQYF
>TRBJ2-5|12|TRBV19|NA
CASSIPGETQYF
>TRBJ2-7|13|TRBV18|NA
CASSGTGGIEQYF
>TRBJ2-1|15|TRBV5-6|NA
CASSLVSLAGGKQFF
>TRBJ2-2|15|TRBV7-9|NA
CASSQYRVYTGELFF
>TRBJ2-7|12|TRBV11-1|NA
CASSLEGVPQYF
>TRBJ2-5|15|TRBV9|NA
CASSAGTSGRETQYF
>TRBJ1-1|14|TRBV5-1|NA
CASSLRQSDTEAFF
>TRBJ2-7|14|TRBV11-1|NA
CASSLGGGWYEQYF
>TRBJ1-1|14|TRBV4-2|medium-sized
CASSQDSWRDEAFF
>TRBJ1-5|12|TRBV6-5|NA
CASRNPPGRLVF
>TRBJ1-5|11|TRBV28|NA
CASSLNQPQHF
>TRBJ1-1|15|TRBV6-5|NA
CASSSRTGMNTEAFF
>TRBJ2-1|13|TRBV10-2|NA
CASRRRALNEQFF
>TRBJ2-7|17|TRBV11-2|NA
CARRRRLGDSPGYEQYF
>TRBJ1-1|17|TRBV4-1|NA
CASSQDPLDRVNTEAFF
>TRBJ1-4|14|TRBV6-5|NA
CASSYTKGSEKLFF
>TRBJ2-2|16|TRBV18|NA
CASSPTVGVDTGELFF
>TRBJ1-2|16|TRBV7-9|NA
CASSSGPAGIDYGYTF
>TRBJ1-1|13|TRBV7-2|NA
CASSFWGIAEAFF
>TRBJ2-7|13|TRBV7-2|medium-sized
CASSPYGPGEQYF
>TRBJ2-7|14|TRBV7-9|medium-sized
CASSRTGTSGSKYF
>TRBJ1-1|15|TRBV6-6|NA
CASSYLGTGNTEAFF
>TRBJ1-1|13|TRBV7-9|NA
CASSLGAGTEAFF
>TRBJ2-2|13|TRBV27|medium-sized
CASRELGTGELFF
>TRBJ2-1|15|TRBV28|NA
CASSPGSSGNNEQFF
>TRBJ1-2|14|TRBV5-1|medium-sized
CASSLSGDSYGYTF
>TRBJ1-1|13|TRBV7-2|NA
CASSFKTGLGAFF
>TRBJ1-2|14|TRBV7-2|NA
CASRPAGTGYGYTF
>TRBJ1-1|13|TRBV29-1|NA
CSVSELFNTEAFF
>TRBJ2-7|13|TRBV29-1|NA
CSVEDPLGAEQYF